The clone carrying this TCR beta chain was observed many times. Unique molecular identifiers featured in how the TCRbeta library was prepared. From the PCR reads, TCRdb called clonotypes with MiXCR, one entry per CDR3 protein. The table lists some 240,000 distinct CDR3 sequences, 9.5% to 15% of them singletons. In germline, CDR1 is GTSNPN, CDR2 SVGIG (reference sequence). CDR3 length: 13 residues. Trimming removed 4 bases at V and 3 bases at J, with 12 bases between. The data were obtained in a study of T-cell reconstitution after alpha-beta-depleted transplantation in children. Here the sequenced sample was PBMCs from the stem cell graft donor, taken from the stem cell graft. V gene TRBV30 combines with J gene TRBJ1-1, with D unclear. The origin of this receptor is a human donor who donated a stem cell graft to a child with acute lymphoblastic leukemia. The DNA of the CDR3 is TGTGCCTGGACCACTTTTGTAGACACTGAAGCTTTCTTT. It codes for CAWTTFVDTEAFF. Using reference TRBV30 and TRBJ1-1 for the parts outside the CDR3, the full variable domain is SQTIHQWPATLVQPVGSPLSLECTVEGTSNPNLYWYRQAAGRGLQLLFYSVGIGQISSEVPQNLSASRPQDRQFILSSKKLLLSDSGFYLCAWTTFVDTEAFFGQGTRLTVV.